This paragraph reports one TCR beta chain. The data are from a study of blood T cell repertoires in COVID-19. Sequencing used immunoSEQ multiplex PCR; TCRdb keeps in-frame clones, though not all of them. The sample consists of under 100,000 clones, about nine tenths of them appearing once. There are 14 residues in the CDR3. Germline CDR1 SNHLY, CDR2 FYNNEI. V gave up 1 base and J gave up 15 bases; unmatched junction bases: 10. This TCR was sampled from a male donor with acute or convalescent COVID-19. The chain links TRBV2 to TRBJ1-4; TRBD1 aligns across 8 bases. The sequenced sample consisted of peripheral blood. The CDR3 region has the DNA TGTGCCAGCAGTGAAGTGGGGACAGGTCGCTTGGTGTTTTTT. Its protein is CASSEVGTGRLVFF.